This T cell receptor (beta chain) was documented in a study of cytomegalovirus exposure and HLA in healthy donors. Across the whole study: The same platform was used for the roughly 120 validation repertoires as for the 666 first-cohort repertoires, as reported in a later analysis. The study's findings and limits: The listing of 150 to 200 TCR beta chains classed them as cytomegalovirus-associated. Across donors, most TCRs were seen rarely, yet some public ones were widespread. Specificity for CMV antigens was confirmed in vitro for a few of the CMV-associated chains.

This table comes from immunoSEQ multiplex PCR, and its TCRdb copy is limited to in-frame clones, with some not included. The table records 65,000 to 95,000 clones, approximately 93% of them present only once. Turning to this clone: The target antigen is unknown.

Specimen: PBMCs. The clonotype originates from a woman in her twenties or thirties in good health and CMV-seronegative.

Here the CDR3 DNA reads TGTGCCAGCACCGACACAGGGGTTTCCCGCCATCAGCCCCAGCATTTT. This codes for CASTDTGVSRHQPQHF. The chain couples TRBV19 to TRBJ1-5; 7 bases agree with TRBD1. This CDR3 has 16 residues. CDR1 and CDR2 from the germline V gene are LNHDA and SQIVND (reference sequence). Trimming at V came to 9 bases and at J to 5 bases, leaving 16 bases not matched to a gene.